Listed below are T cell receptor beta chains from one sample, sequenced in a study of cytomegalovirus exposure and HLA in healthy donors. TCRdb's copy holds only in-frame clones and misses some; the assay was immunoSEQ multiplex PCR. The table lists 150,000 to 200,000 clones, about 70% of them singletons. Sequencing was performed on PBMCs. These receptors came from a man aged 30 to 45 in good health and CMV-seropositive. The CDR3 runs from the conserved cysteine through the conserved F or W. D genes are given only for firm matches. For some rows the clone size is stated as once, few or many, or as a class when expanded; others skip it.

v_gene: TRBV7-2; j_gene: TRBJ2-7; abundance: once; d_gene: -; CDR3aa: CASSPNSRLSYEQYF; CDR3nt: TGTGCCAGCAGCCCAAACTCGCGGCTCTCCTACGAGCAGTACTTC
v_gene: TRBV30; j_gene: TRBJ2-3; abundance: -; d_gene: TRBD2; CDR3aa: CAWSESGREDTQYF; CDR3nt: TGTGCCTGGAGTGAGAGCGGGAGGGAAGATACGCAGTATTTT
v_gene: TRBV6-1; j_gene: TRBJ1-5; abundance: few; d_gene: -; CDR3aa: CASVGRQGPDLAQHF; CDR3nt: TGTGCCAGCGTCGGGAGGCAGGGCCCTGACCTAGCCCAGCATTTT
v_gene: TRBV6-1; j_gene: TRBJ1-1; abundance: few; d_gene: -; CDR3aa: CAGAVGGTEAFF; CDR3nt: TGTGCCGGCGCGGTGGGGGGGACTGAAGCTTTCTTT
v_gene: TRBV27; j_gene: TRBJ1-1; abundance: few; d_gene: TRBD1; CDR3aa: CASSLGWDRGRGTEAFF; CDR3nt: TGTGCCAGCAGTTTAGGATGGGACAGGGGTAGAGGCACTGAAGCTTTCTTT
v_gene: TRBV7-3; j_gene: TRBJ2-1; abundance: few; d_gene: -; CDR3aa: CASSLLSRDEQFF; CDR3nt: TGTGCCAGCAGCTTACTTTCTCGGGATGAGCAGTTCTTC
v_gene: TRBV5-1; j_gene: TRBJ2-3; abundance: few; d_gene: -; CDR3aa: CASSFAGLSTDTQYF; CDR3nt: TGCGCCAGCAGCTTTGCGGGGCTAAGCACAGATACGCAGTATTTT
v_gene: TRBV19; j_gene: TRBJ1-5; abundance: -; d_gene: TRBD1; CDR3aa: CASSIQAQGGNQPQHF; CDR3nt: TGTGCCAGTAGTATCCAGGCACAGGGGGGCAATCAGCCCCAGCATTTT
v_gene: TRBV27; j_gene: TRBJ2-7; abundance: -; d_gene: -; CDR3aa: CASGTPIYEQYF; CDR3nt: TGTGCCTCCGGGACACCGATTTACGAGCAGTACTTC
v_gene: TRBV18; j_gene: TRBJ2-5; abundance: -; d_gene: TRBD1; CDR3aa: CASSPITGDRETQYF; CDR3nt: TGTGCCAGCTCACCAATTACAGGGGATCGGGAGACCCAGTACTTC
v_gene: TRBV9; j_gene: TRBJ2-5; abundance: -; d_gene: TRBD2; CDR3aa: CASSVAGGDQETQYF; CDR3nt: TGTGCCAGCAGCGTAGCGGGAGGGGATCAAGAGACCCAGTACTTC
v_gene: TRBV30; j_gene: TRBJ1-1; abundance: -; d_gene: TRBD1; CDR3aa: CASTTGISATEAFF; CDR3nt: TGTGCCTCTACGACAGGGATAAGTGCCACTGAAGCTTTCTTT
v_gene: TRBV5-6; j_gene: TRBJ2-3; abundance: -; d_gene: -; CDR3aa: CASSLTYTDTQYF; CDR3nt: TGTGCCAGCAGCTTGACCTACACAGATACGCAGTATTTT
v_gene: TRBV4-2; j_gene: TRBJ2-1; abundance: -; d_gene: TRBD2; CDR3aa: CASSFRTSGRDEQFF; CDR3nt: TGTGCCAGCAGCTTCCGGACTAGCGGGAGGGATGAGCAGTTCTTC
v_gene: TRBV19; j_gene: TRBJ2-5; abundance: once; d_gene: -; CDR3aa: CASSISRSEQETQYF; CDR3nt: TGTGCCAGTAGTATCTCTAGGTCAGAGCAAGAGACCCAGTACTTC
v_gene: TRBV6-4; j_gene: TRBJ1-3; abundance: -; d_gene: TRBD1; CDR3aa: CASSDPDHRGNGNTIYF; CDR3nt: TGTGCCAGCAGTGACCCAGACCACAGGGGGAATGGAAACACCATATATTTT
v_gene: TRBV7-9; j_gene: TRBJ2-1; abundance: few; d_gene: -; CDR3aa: CAVPWPRDSYNEQFF; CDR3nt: TGTGCCGTCCCCTGGCCCCGGGATTCCTACAATGAGCAGTTCTTC
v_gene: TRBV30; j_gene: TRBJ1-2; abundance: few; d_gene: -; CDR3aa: CACIGGGNGYTF; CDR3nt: TGTGCCTGCATCGGGGGGGGCAATGGCTACACCTTC
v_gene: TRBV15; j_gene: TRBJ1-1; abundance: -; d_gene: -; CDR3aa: CATSRDRAGETEAFF; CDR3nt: TGTGCCACCAGCAGAGATCGGGCGGGGGAGACTGAAGCTTTCTTT
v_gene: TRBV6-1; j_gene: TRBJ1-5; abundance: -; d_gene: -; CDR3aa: CASSEHRDQPQHF; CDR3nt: TGTGCCAGCAGTGAACACAGGGATCAGCCCCAGCATTTT
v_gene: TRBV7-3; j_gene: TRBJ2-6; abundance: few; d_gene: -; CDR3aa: CASSSSGANVLTF; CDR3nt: TGTGCCAGCAGCTCATCTGGGGCCAACGTCCTGACTTTC
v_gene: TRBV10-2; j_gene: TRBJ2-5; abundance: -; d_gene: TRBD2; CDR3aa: CASSESAGLAGETQYF; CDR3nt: TGCGCCAGCAGTGAGTCAGCGGGACTAGCGGGAGAGACCCAGTACTTC
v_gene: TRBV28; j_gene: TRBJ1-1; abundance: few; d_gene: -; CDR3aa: CASRRFFEAFF; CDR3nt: TGTGCCAGCAGGCGGTTCTTCGAAGCTTTCTTT
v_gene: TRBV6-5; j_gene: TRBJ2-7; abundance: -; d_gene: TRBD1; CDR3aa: CASKQGASYEQYF; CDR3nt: TGTGCCAGCAAACAGGGGGCTTCCTACGAGCAGTACTTC
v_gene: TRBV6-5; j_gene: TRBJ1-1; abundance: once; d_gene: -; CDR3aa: CASTPSSGEAFF; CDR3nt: TGTGCCAGCACCCCATCGAGCGGGGAAGCTTTCTTT
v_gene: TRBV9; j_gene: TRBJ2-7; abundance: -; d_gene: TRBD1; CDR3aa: CASSDGQGAYEQYF; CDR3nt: TGTGCCAGCAGCGACGGACAGGGCGCGTACGAGCAGTACTTC
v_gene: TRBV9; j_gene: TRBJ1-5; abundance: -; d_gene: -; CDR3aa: CASSVDSLGNQPQHF; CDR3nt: TGTGCCAGCAGCGTAGACTCCCTCGGCAATCAGCCCCAGCATTTT
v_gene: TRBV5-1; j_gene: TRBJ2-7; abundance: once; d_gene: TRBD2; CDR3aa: CASSLEGTSGFYEQYF; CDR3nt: TGCGCCAGCAGCTTGGAGGGGACTAGCGGTTTCTACGAGCAGTACTTC
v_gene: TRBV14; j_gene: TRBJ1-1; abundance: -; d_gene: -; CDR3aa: CASARTASNTEAFF; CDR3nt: TGTGCCAGCGCGCGAACCGCTTCGAACACTGAAGCTTTCTTT
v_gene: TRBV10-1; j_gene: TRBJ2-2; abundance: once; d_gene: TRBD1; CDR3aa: CASSEDSGGNTGELFF; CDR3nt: TGCGCCAGCAGTGAAGATTCAGGGGGCAACACCGGGGAGCTGTTTTTT
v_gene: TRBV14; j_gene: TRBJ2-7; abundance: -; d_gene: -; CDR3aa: CASSHRSHEQYF; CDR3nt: TGTGCCAGCAGCCATAGGAGCCACGAGCAGTACTTC
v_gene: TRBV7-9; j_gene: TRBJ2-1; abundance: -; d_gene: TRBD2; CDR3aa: CASLLAGYGNEQFF; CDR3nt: TGTGCCAGTTTACTAGCGGGATATGGCAATGAGCAGTTCTTC
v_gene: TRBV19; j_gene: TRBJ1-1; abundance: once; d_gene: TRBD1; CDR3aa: CASSSTGWEKNTEAFF; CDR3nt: TGTGCCAGTAGTTCGACAGGGTGGGAGAAGAACACTGAAGCTTTCTTT
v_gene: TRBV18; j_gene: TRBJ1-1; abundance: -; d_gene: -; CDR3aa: CASSPPLPSGTEAFF; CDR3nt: TGTGCCAGCTCACCACCTCTTCCTTCGGGCACTGAAGCTTTCTTT
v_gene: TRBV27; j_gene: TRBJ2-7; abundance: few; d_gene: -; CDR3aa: CASSFPGTRHEQYF; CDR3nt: TGTGCCAGCAGTTTCCCGGGAACCCGGCACGAGCAGTACTTC
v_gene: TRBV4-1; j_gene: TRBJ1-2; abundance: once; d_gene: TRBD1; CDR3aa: CASTSYRGNGYGYTF; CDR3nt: TGCGCCAGCACTTCTTACAGGGGCAACGGCTATGGCTACACCTTC
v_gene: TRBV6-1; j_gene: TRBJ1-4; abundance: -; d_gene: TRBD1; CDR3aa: CASSVPTGANEKLFF; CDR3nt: TGTGCCAGCAGTGTACCCACAGGGGCTAATGAAAAACTGTTTTTT
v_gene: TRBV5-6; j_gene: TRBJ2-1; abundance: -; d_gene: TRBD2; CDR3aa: CASSWATSGGYNEQFF; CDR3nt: TGTGCCAGCAGCTGGGCGACTAGCGGGGGCTACAATGAGCAGTTCTTC
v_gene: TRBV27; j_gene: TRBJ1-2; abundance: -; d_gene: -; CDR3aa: CASSFISGLGGYTF; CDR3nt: TGTGCCAGCAGTTTCATATCGGGTTTAGGTGGCTACACCTTC
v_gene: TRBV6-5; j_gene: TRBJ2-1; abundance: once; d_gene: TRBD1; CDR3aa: CASSRTGSSYNEQFF; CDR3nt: TGTGCCAGCAGCAGGACAGGTAGCTCCTACAATGAGCAGTTCTTC